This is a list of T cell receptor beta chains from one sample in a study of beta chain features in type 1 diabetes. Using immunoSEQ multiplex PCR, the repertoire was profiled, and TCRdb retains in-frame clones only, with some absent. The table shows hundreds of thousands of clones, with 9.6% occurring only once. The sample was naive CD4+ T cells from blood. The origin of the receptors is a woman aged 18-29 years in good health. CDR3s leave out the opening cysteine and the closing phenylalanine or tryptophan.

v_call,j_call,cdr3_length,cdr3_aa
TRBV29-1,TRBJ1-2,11,SDMWGQSEGYT
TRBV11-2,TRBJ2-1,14,ASSSFRGLSYNEQF
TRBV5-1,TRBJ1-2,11,ASGPQGDSGYT
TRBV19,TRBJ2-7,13,ASSQRQGVGYEQY
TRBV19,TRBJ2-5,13,ASSPYRASGETQY
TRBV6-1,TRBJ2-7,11,ASSATSGYEQY
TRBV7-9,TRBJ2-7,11,ASSSSGRDEQY
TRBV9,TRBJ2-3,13,ASSVAGGAGDTQY
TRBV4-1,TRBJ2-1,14,ASSRLRGALYNEQF
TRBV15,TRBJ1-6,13,ATSRGTGVNSPLH
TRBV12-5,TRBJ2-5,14,ASGSPGLAVQETQY
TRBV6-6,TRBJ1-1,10,ASSYLRSEAF
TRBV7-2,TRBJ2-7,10,ASSSAGVEQY
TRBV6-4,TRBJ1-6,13,ASSDGQGSNSPLH
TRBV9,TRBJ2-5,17,ASSVAGSGGTDNQETQY
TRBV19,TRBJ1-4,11,ASRGARGEKLF
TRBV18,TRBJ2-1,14,ASSPPGGYPYNEQF
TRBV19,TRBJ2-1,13,ASSTVFSPIHEQF
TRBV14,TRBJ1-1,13,ASSQTTGGSSEAF
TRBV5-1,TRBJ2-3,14,ASSLGAGFRPDTQY
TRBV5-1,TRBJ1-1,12,ASSWGPGNTEAF
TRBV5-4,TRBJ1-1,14,ASSSTGKGQNTEAF
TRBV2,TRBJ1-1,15,ASSPLGGARGNTEAF
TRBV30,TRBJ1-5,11,AWSVETGQPQH
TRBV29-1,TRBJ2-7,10,SVDGTDDEQY
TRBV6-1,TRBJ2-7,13,ASSPETGGLSEQY
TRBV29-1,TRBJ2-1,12,SVAGQGATNEQF
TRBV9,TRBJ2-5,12,ASSGTGPQQTQY
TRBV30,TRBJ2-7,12,AWSVIVGAREQY
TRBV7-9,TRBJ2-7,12,ASSQTAGEGEQY
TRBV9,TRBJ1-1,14,ASSSTISQGDTEAF
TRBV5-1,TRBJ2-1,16,ASSAGTSGDSSYNEQF
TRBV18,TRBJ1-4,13,ASSALPGQGEKLF
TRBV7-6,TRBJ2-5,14,ASSLEASGIGETQY
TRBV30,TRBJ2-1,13,AWRMRGSSYNEQF
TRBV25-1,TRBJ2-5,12,ASSRLGSDETQY
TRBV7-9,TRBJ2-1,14,ASSLPWASGSYEQF
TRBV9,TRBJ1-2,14,ASSVEQVGSAYGYT
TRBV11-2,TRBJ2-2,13,ATQNDRAWTGELF
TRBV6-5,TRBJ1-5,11,ASSLNSDSGQH
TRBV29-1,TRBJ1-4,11,SVTGQGNEKLF
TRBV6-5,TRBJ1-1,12,ASSERGKLSEAF
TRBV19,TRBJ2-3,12,ASSIDRGTYTQY
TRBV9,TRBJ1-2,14,ASSVDIPGGSGGYT
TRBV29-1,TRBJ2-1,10,SVAGRVVEQF
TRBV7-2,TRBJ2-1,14,ASRQTGSLSYNEQF
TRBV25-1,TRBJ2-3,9,ASSESVTQY
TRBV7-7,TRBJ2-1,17,ASSLFFSLAGVSYNEQF